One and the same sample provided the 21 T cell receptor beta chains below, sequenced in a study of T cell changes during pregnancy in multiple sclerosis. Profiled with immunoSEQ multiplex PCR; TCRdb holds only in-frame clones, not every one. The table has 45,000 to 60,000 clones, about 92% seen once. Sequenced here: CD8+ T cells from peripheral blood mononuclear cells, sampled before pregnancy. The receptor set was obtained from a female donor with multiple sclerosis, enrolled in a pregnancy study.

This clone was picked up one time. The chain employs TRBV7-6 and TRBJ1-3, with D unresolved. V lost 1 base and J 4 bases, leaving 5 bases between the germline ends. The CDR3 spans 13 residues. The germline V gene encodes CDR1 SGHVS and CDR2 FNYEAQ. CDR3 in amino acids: CASSLVQGNTIYF. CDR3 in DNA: TGTGCCAGCAGCTTAGTACAGGGAAACACCATATATTTT.

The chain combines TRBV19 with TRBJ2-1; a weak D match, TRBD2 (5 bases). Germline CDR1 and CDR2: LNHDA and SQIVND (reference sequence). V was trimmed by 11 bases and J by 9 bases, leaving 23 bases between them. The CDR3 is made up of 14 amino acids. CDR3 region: CASKADGVSSEQFF. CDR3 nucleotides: TGTGCCTCAAAGGCCGACGGGGTTAGCAGTGAGCAGTTCTTC.

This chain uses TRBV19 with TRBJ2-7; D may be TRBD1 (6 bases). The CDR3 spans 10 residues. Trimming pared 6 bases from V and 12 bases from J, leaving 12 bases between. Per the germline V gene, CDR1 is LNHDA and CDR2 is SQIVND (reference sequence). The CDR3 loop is CASRDRVAYF. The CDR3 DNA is TGTGCCAGTAGGGACAGAGTAGCGTACTTC.

In nucleotides, the CDR3 is TGTGCCAGCAGTGGGACAGAGGACTATGGCTACACCTTC. Translated, it gives CASSGTEDYGYTF. The chain carries TRBV9 and TRBJ1-2, with TRBD1 identical over 7 bases. Germline V gene data show CDR1 as SGDLS and CDR2 as YYNGEE. This CDR3 region has 13 residues. V was pared by 5 bases and J by 3 bases, with 4 bases of the junction left unmatched.

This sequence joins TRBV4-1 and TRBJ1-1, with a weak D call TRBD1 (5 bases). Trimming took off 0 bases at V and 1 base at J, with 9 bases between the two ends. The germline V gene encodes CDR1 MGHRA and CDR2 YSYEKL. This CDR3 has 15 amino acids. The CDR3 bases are TGCGCCAGCAGCCAAGAAATACAGGCGAACACTGAAGCTTTCTTT. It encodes CASSQEIQANTEAFF.

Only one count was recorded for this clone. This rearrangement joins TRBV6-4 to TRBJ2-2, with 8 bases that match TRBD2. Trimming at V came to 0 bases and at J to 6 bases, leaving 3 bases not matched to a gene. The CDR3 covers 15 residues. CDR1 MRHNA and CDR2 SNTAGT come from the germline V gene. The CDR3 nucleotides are TGTGCCAGCAGTGACTCCCCGGGGGGGCCCGGGGAGCTGTTTTTT. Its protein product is CASSDSPGGPGELFF.

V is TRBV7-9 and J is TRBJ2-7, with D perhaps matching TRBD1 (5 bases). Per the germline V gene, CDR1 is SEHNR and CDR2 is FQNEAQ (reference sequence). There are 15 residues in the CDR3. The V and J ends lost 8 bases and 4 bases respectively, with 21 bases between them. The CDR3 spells CASGPPPQGGYEQYF. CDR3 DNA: TGTGCCAGCGGCCCGCCCCCCCAGGGCGGTTACGAGCAGTACTTC.

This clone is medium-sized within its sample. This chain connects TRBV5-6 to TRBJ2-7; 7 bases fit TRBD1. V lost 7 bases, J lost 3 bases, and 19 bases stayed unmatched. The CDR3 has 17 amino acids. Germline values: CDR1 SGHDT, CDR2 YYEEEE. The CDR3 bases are TGTGCCAGCGAGTGGGGTTGGGAACAGGGGAACGGCTACGAGCAGTACTTC. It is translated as CASEWGWEQGNGYEQYF.

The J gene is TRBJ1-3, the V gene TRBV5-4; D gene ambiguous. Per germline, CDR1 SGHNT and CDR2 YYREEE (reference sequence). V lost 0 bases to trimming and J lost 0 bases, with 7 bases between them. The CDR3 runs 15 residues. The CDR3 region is CASSLDRDSGNTIYF. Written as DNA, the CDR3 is TGTGCCAGCAGCTTGGACCGAGACTCTGGAAACACCATATATTTT.

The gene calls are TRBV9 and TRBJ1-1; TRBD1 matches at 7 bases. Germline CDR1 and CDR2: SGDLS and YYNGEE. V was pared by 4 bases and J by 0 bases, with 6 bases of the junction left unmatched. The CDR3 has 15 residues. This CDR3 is CASSPPTGLNTEAFF. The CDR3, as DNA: TGTGCCAGCAGCCCACCGACAGGGCTGAACACTGAAGCTTTCTTT.

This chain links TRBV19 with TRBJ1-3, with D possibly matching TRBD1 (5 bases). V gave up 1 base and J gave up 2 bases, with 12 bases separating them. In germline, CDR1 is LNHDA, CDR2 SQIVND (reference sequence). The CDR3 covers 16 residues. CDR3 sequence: CASSIGQLFPGNTIYF. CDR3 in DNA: TGTGCCAGTAGTATAGGACAGCTCTTCCCTGGAAACACCATATATTTT.

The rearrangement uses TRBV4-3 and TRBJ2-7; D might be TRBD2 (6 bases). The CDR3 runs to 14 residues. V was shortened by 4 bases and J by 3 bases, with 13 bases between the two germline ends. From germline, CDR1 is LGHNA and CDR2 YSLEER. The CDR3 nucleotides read TGCGCCAGCAGCCCCGCTCAGGGAGGCTACGAGCAGTACTTC. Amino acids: CASSPAQGGYEQYF.

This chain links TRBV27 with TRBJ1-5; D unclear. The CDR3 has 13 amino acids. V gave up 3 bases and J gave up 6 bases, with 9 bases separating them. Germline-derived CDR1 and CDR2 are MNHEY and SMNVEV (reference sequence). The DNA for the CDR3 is TGTGCCAGCAGTTTTGCGGAGACTCAGCCCCAGCATTTT. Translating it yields CASSFAETQPQHF.

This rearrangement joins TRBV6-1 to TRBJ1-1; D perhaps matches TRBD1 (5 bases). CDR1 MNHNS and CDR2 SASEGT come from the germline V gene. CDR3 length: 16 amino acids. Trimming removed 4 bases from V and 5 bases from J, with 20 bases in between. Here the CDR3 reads CASSGPISGGYTEAFF. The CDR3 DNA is TGTGCCAGCAGTGGGCCTATCTCGGGGGGGTATACTGAAGCTTTCTTT.

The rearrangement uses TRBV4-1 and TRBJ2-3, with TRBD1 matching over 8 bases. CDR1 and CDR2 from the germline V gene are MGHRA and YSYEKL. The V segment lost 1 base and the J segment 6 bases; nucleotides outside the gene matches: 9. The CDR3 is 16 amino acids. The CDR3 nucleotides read TGCGCCAGCAGCCAAGCACAGGGGGGACCCGAGGATACGCAGTATTTT. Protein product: CASSQAQGGPEDTQYF.

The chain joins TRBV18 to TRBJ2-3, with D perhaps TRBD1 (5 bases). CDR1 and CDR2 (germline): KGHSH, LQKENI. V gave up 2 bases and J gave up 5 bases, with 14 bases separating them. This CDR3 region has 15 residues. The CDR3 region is CASSPVPTAKDTQYF. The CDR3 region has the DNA TGTGCCAGCTCACCAGTACCGACAGCAAAAGATACGCAGTATTTT.

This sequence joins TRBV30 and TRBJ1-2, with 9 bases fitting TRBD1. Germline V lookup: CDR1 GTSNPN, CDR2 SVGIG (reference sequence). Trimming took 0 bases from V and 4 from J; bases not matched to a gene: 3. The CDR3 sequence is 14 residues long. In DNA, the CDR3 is TGTGCCTGGAGTGTTCGGACAGGGGTCTATGGCTACACCTTC. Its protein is CAWSVRTGVYGYTF. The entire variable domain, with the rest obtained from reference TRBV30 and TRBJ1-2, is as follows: SQTIHQWPATLVQPVGSPLSLECTVEGTSNPNLYWYRQAAGRGLQLLFYSVGIGQISSEVPQNLSASRPQDRQFILSSKKLLLSDSGFYLCAWSVRTGVYGYTFGSGTRLTVV.

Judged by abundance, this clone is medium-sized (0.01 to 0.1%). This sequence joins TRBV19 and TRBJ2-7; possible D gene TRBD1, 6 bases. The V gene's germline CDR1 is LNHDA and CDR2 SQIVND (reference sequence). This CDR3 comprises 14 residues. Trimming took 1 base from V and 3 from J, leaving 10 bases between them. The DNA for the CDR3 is TGTGCCAGTAGTATAGGACAGGTTCACTACGAGCAGTACTTC. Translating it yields CASSIGQVHYEQYF.

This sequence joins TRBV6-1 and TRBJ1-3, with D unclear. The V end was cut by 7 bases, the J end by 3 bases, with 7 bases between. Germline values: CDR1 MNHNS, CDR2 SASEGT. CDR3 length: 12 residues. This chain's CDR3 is CASINIGNTIYF. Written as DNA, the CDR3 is TGTGCCAGCATAAACATTGGAAACACCATATATTTT.

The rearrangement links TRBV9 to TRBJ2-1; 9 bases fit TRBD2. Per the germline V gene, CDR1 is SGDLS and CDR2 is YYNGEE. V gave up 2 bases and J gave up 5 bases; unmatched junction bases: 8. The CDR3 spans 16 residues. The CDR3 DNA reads TGTGCCAGCAGCGTCGGAGCGGGAGGCTCTGACAATGAGCAGTTCTTC. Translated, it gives CASSVGAGGSDNEQFF. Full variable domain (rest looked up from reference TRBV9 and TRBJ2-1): DSGVTQTPKHLITATGQRVTLRCSPRSGDLSVYWYQQSLDQGLQFLIQYYNGEERAKGNILERFSAQQFPDLHSELNLSSLELGDSALYFCASSVGAGGSDNEQFFGPGTRLTVL.

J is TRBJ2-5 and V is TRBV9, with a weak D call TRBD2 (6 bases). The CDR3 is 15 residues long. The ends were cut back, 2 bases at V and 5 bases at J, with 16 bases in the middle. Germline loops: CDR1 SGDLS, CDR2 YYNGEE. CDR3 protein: CASSVAGYGGETQYF. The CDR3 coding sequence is TGTGCCAGCAGCGTGGCAGGGTATGGGGGGGAGACCCAGTACTTC.